The 17 T cell receptor beta chains in this list originate from one sample, sequenced in a study of T cell responses to AZD1222 COVID-19 vaccine. The repertoire was sequenced with immunoSEQ multiplex PCR; TCRdb's copy has only in-frame clones and lacks some. The sample yields 150,000 or so clones, 86% seen once. The source material was peripheral blood, sampled on day 0 of MenACWY control vaccination. Every receptor here comes from an adult in good health.

This chain uses TRBV6-5 with TRBJ1-1; TRBD1 is a possible D gene (6 bases). The V gene's germline CDR1 is MNHEY and CDR2 SVGAGI. CDR3 length equals 14 residues. Trimming removed 4 bases at V and 6 bases at J, with 15 bases between. The CDR3 protein is CASSWDNDAAEAFF. The CDR3 region has the DNA TGTGCCAGCAGTTGGGACAATGATGCGGCTGAAGCTTTCTTT.

V is TRBV6-6 and J is TRBJ2-7; 14 bases line up with TRBD2. Trimming took 5 bases from V and 5 from J; bases not matched to a gene: 5. Per germline, CDR1 MNHNY and CDR2 SVGAGI (reference sequence). The CDR3 length is 15 residues. The CDR3 here is CASSPGTSGGNEQYV. The CDR3 coding sequence is TGTGCCAGCAGTCCCGGGACTAGCGGGGGTAACGAGCAGTACGTC.

This clone turned up a few times. The rearrangement uses TRBV5-1 and TRBJ1-6; D remains ambiguous. The CDR3 runs 16 residues. The V end lost 2 bases, the J end lost 7 bases, and 16 bases lay between the germline ends. Germline CDR1 reads SGHRS; CDR2 reads YFSETQ. The CDR3 nucleotides read TGCGCCAGCAGCTTAACCCCGGGGATTCGGAATTCACCCCTCCACTTT. As protein: CASSLTPGIRNSPLHF. The whole variable domain, filled in from reference TRBV5-1 and TRBJ1-6, reads KAGVTQTPRYLIKTRGQQVTLSCSPISGHRSVSWYQQTPGQGLQFLFEYFSETQRNKGNFPGRFSGRQFSNSRSEMNVSTLELGDSALYLCASSLTPGIRNSPLHFGNGTRLTVT.

The chain joins TRBV6-5 to TRBJ2-5, with D possibly being TRBD1 (5 bases). The CDR3 extends over 15 amino acids. Trimming took 6 bases from V and 1 from J, leaving 15 bases between them. The germline V gene encodes CDR1 MNHEY and CDR2 SVGAGI. CDR3 DNA sequence: TGTGCCAGCAGCTATACCCCAGGGCCCCAAGAGACCCAGTACTTC. This translates into CASSYTPGPQETQYF.

The rearrangement joins TRBV12-5 to TRBJ1-1, with D tentatively TRBD1 (5 bases). The V gene's germline CDR1 is LGHNT and CDR2 FRNRAP. The CDR3 is made up of 15 amino acids. V gave up 0 bases and J gave up 6 bases, with 14 bases separating them. CDR3: CASGLVLGPSAEAFF. CDR3 in DNA: TGTGCTAGTGGTTTGGTACTGGGGCCCAGCGCTGAAGCTTTCTTT.

The V call is TRBV5-4, the J call TRBJ1-1; D not certain. CDR1 is SGHNT, CDR2 YYREEE, per germline (reference sequence). There are 15 residues in the CDR3. The germline V and J ends were trimmed by 3 bases and 0 bases, with 12 bases remaining between them. CDR3 coding DNA: TGTGCCAGCAGCTCCGAGCGGAACATGAACACTGAAGCTTTCTTT. Translated: CASSSERNMNTEAFF.

The rearrangement joins TRBV30 to TRBJ2-3, with a tentative D call TRBD1 (6 bases). Germline loops: CDR1 GTSNPN, CDR2 SVGIG (reference sequence). The V and J ends lost 4 bases and 0 bases respectively, with 17 bases between them. The CDR3 covers 16 residues. CDR3 bases: TGTGCCTGGAACGGGGTATTACAGGGTAGCACAGATACGCAGTATTTT. Amino acids: CAWNGVLQGSTDTQYF. The whole variable domain, remainder taken from reference TRBV30 and TRBJ2-3, is SQTIHQWPATLVQPVGSPLSLECTVEGTSNPNLYWYRQAAGRGLQLLFYSVGIGQISSEVPQNLSASRPQDRQFILSSKKLLLSDSGFYLCAWNGVLQGSTDTQYFGPGTRLTVL.

This clone was picked up a small number of times. CDR3 DNA: TGTGCCACCAGTGATAGTCGGGGGGACCGTCCAGAGACCCAGTACTTC. This sequence encodes CATSDSRGDRPETQYF. V gene TRBV24-1 combines with J gene TRBJ2-5; 7 positions match TRBD2. Germline V CDR1 and CDR2: KGHDR, SFDVKD. V gave up 3 bases and J gave up 4 bases; unmatched junction bases: 10. The CDR3 spans 16 residues.

This clone was seen only once. This chain uses TRBV6-1 with TRBJ2-5; no firm D call. Germline V lookup: CDR1 MNHNS, CDR2 SASEGT. V lost 1 base and J lost 2, with 14 bases in between. The CDR3 spans 16 residues. The CDR3 DNA sequence: TGTGCCAGCAGTGAAGAGGCAGGAGTGCGGCAAGAGACCCAGTACTTC. This codes for CASSEEAGVRQETQYF.

The rearrangement links TRBV6-2 or TRBV6-3 to TRBJ1-5; 9 bases map to TRBD1. J lost 5 bases, V lost 5 bases, and 7 bases had no gene match. The germline gives CDR1 MNHEY, CDR2 SVGEGT. The CDR3 spans 15 residues. The CDR3 loop is CASSGGQGIDQPQHF. The CDR3 DNA reads as TGTGCCAGCAGTGGGGGACAGGGAATTGATCAGCCCCAGCATTTT.

In nucleotides, the CDR3 is TGTGCCAGCATCGGACTTTACACTGAAGCTTTCTTT. Encoded protein: CASIGLYTEAFF. The rearrangement joins TRBV28 to TRBJ1-1; D unclear. Germline values: CDR1 MDHEN, CDR2 SYDVKM. This CDR3 is built from 12 residues. The V end lost 7 bases, the J end lost 3 bases, and 9 bases lay between the germline ends.

The V call is TRBV5-6, the J call TRBJ1-2; 9 nucleotides line up with TRBD1. V trimming: 0 bases; J trimming: 5 bases; junction bases outside the gene matches: 8. The length of the CDR3 is 16 residues. CDR1 is SGHDT and CDR2 is YYEEEE in the germline V gene. The CDR3 DNA follows: TGTGCCAGCAGCTTGGTGACCCGCGGGACAGGGTATGGCTACACCTTC. It translates to CASSLVTRGTGYGYTF. The full variable domain, its missing parts supplied by reference TRBV5-6 and TRBJ1-2, is DAGVTQSPTHLIKTRGQQVTLRCSPKSGHDTVSWYQQALGQGPQFIFQYYEEEERQRGNFPDRFSGHQFPNYSSELNVNALLLGDSALYLCASSLVTRGTGYGYTFGSGTRLTVV.

The CDR3 sequence: CSVYTGGDYGYTF. In nucleotides, the CDR3 is TGCAGCGTCTATACAGGGGGCGACTATGGCTACACCTTC. V and J are TRBV29-1 and TRBJ1-2; TRBD1 matches 9 bases. CDR3 length equals 13 residues. V trimming: 6 bases; J trimming: 3 bases; junction bases outside the gene matches: 5. Germline V CDR1 and CDR2: SQVTM, ANQGSEA. Full variable domain (remainder filled in from reference TRBV29-1 and TRBJ1-2): SAVISQKPSRDICQRGTSLTIQCQVDSQVTMMFWYRQQPGQSLTLIATANQGSEATYESGFVIDKFPISRPNLTFSTLTVSNMSPEDSSIYLCSVYTGGDYGYTFGSGTRLTVV.

This chain joins TRBV12-3 or TRBV12-4 and TRBJ1-5, with no clear D. The CDR3 is made up of 13 amino acids. V lost 7 bases and J 2 bases, leaving 9 bases between the germline ends. CDR3 loop: CASTPRGNQPQHF. The CDR3 DNA reads as TGTGCCAGCACGCCCCGGGGCAATCAGCCCCAGCATTTT.

The chain uses TRBV7-2 and TRBJ2-3; D call uncertain. V gave up 6 bases and J gave up 2 bases, with 6 bases separating them. This CDR3 has 12 amino acids. The V gene's germline CDR1 is SGHTA and CDR2 FQGNSA. Here the CDR3 DNA reads TGTGCCAGCAGGTCCTACACAGATACGCAGTATTTT. Protein: CASRSYTDTQYF.

The V and J genes are TRBV29-1 and TRBJ2-3, with D perhaps TRBD2 (6 bases). V lost 4 bases and J lost 1, with 6 bases in between. CDR3 size: 12 residues. Germline V gives CDR1 SQVTM, CDR2 ANQGSEA. The CDR3 loop is CSVGEGTDTQYF. The CDR3 DNA sequence: TGCAGCGTTGGGGAGGGCACAGATACGCAGTATTTT.

The CDR3 bases are TGTGCCAGCAGCCAAGGGGGGGGCTGGGAGCAGTACTTC. Translated: CASSQGGGWEQYF. The chain employs TRBV3-1 (or the pseudogene TRBV3-2) and TRBJ2-7; D might be TRBD2 (7 bases). Germline CDR1 reads LGHDT; CDR2 reads YNNKEL (reference sequence). The ends were cut back, 1 base at V and 7 bases at J, with 11 bases in the middle. The CDR3 is 13 amino acids.